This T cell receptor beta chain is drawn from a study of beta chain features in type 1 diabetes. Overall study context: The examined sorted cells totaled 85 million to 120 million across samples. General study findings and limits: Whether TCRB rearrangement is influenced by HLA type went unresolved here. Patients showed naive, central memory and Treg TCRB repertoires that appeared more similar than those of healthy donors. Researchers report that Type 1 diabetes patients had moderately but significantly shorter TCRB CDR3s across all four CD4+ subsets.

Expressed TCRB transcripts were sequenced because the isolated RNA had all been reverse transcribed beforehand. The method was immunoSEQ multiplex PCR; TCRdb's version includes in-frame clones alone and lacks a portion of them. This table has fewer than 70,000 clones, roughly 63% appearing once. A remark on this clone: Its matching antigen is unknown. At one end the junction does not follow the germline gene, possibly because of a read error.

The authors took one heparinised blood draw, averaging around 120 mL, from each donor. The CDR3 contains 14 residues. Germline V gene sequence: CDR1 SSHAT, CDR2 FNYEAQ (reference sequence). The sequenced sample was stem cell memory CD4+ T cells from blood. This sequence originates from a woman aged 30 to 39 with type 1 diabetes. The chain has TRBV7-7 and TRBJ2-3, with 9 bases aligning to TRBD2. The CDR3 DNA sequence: TGTGCTAGCAGCTTAGCGGGAGTCCCCAATACGCAGTATTTT. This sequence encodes CASSLAGVPNTQYF. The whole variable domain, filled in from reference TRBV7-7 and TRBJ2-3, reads GAGVSQSPRYKVTKRGQDVTLRCDPISSHATLYWYQQALGQGPEFLTYFNYEAQPDKSGLPSDRFSAERPEGSISTLTIQRTEQRDSAMYRCASSLAGVPNTQYFGPGTRLTVL.